This T cell receptor beta chain was identified in a study of cytomegalovirus exposure and HLA in healthy donors. About this clone itself: The antigen remains unidentified.

Amplification used 60 Vbeta primers and 13 Jbeta primers. Data came from immunoSEQ multiplex PCR; TCRdb stores just in-frame clones and leaves some out. With some 150,000 clones in the sample, the ten largest clones hold under 3.5%. Notes on the study in general: In a later analysis, several top co-occurrence clusters appeared linked to parvovirus B19, influenza, CMV and Epstein-Barr virus. A later analysis found most CMV-associated TCR beta chains apparently HLA-restricted.

The CDR3 has 15 residues. Germline V lookup: CDR1 LGHNT, CDR2 FRNRAP. V was clipped by 4 bases and J by 0 bases; unmatched bases: 4. The V call is TRBV12-5, the J call TRBJ2-3, with 7 nucleotides matching TRBD1. The sequenced sample consisted of PBMCs. The TCR originated in a man aged 35 to 55 in good health and CMV-seronegative. CDR3 nucleotide sequence: TGTGCTAGTGGTTCGGCAGGGGGTAGCACAGATACGCAGTATTTT. It specifies CASGSAGGSTDTQYF.